This is a list of T cell receptor beta chains from one sample in a study of CD8+ T cells in alopecia areata. Produced via immunoSEQ multiplex PCR; TCRdb's table is partial and in-frame only. The data hold around 100,000 clones, with less than 50% observed a single time. The sample taken for sequencing was CD4+ T cells sorted from blood. The receptors were gathered from a human donor with alopecia areata. The CDR3 runs from the conserved cysteine through the conserved F or W. Fields, in order: CDR3 protein, CDR3 DNA, clone size, J gene, V gene, CDR3 length, D gene. The D gene is left open where the match is weak. A row's size may be missing; if present it is once, few, many or a size class.

CASRQDSSYEQYF	TGCGCCAGCCGCCAGGACAGCTCCTACGAGCAGTACTTC	.	TRBJ2-7	TRBV5-1	13	.
CASSSPSGTGSYEQYF	TGTGCCAGCAGTTCACCCTCCGGGACAGGGTCCTACGAGCAGTACTTC	.	TRBJ2-7	TRBV27	16	TRBD1
CASSSRGTEGETQYF	TGTGCCAGCAGCTCTCGCGGGACGGAAGGGGAGACCCAGTACTTC	.	TRBJ2-5	TRBV7-7	15	.
CASSLYQRETQYF	TGCGCCAGCAGCTTGTACCAGAGAGAGACCCAGTACTTC	.	TRBJ2-5	TRBV5-1	13	.
CASSLPTGGTETQYF	TGTGCCAGCAGTTTACCGACAGGGGGCACGGAGACCCAGTACTTC	.	TRBJ2-5	TRBV28	15	TRBD1
CASSPRGDRQPQHF	TGTGCCAGCAGCCCGAGGGGGGACCGTCAGCCCCAGCATTTT	.	TRBJ1-5	TRBV27	14	.
CASSLVWREETQYF	TGCGCCAGCAGCTTGGTTTGGCGGGAAGAGACCCAGTACTTC	.	TRBJ2-5	TRBV5-1	14	.
CASSSGNSYNEQFF	TGCGCCAGCAGCTCGGGCAACTCCTACAATGAGCAGTTCTTC	once	TRBJ2-1	TRBV5-1	14	.
CASSISWSGSYEQYF	TGCGCCAGCAGCATATCGTGGAGCGGGTCCTACGAGCAGTACTTC	.	TRBJ2-7	TRBV5-1	15	.
CASSPAGQETQYF	TGTGCCAGCAGCCCGGCGGGCCAAGAGACCCAGTACTTC	.	TRBJ2-5	TRBV5-4	13	.
CAWMYGSGELFF	TGTGCCTGGATGTACGGGTCCGGGGAGCTGTTTTTT	.	TRBJ2-2	TRBV30	12	.
CAWSRSAPYEQYF	TGTGCCTGGAGTCGGTCAGCTCCTTACGAGCAGTACTTC	.	TRBJ2-7	TRBV30	13	.
CASSLSGTAHYGYTF	TGTGCCAGCAGTTTATCGGGGACAGCCCACTATGGCTACACCTTC	.	TRBJ1-2	TRBV27	15	TRBD1
CAWFLASTIYF	TGTGCCTGGTTCCTAGCGAGCACCATATATTTT	few	TRBJ1-3	TRBV30	11	.
CSVEKGEGYTF	TGCAGCGTTGAAAAGGGGGAGGGCTACACCTTC	.	TRBJ1-2	TRBV29-1	11	.
CAVQGAPGYTF	TGTGCCGTACAGGGGGCGCCTGGCTACACCTTC	.	TRBJ1-2	TRBV30	11	TRBD1
CSVGSAGGRGDTEAFF	TGCAGCGTGGGGTCGGCAGGGGGCAGGGGCGACACTGAAGCTTTCTTT	.	TRBJ1-1	TRBV29-1	16	TRBD1
CASSVRDTGELFF	TGTGCCAGCAGTGTCCGGGACACCGGGGAGCTGTTTTTT	.	TRBJ2-2	TRBV2	13	.
CASSVRGVDTEAFF	TGTGCCAGCAGCGTACGCGGGGTGGACACTGAAGCTTTCTTT	.	TRBJ1-1	TRBV9	14	.
CASSLRGYNEQFF	TGTGCCAGCAGCTTAAGGGGGTACAATGAGCAGTTCTTC	.	TRBJ2-1	TRBV7-2	13	.
CASSRPTKGNTNSYNEQFF	TGTGCCAGCAGCAGACCAACAAAGGGGAATACTAACTCCTACAATGAGCAGTTCTTC	.	TRBJ2-1	TRBV7-2	19	.
CASSRSSGTYNEQFF	TGCGCCAGCAGTCGGTCTAGCGGAACATACAATGAGCAGTTCTTC	.	TRBJ2-1	TRBV5-1	15	TRBD2
CASGASGANVLTF	TGTGCCAGCGGTGCCTCTGGGGCCAACGTCCTGACTTTC	.	TRBJ2-6	TRBV7-2	13	.
CASSLEPGIRSYEQYF	TGCGCCAGCAGCTTGGAGCCGGGAATTCGCTCCTACGAGCAGTACTTC	.	TRBJ2-7	TRBV5-1	16	.
CASTPVITYNEQFF	TGTGCCAGCACCCCGGTAATCACCTACAATGAGCAGTTCTTC	.	TRBJ2-1	TRBV9	14	.
CASSGTSTDTQYF	TGTGCCAGCAGCGGGACTAGCACAGATACGCAGTATTTT	few	TRBJ2-3	TRBV7-2	13	.
CASSAGTGAHEQYF	TGCGCCAGCAGCGCCGGGACGGGGGCCCACGAGCAGTACTTC	once	TRBJ2-7	TRBV5-1	14	.
CSVQGAGGYTF	TGCAGCGTGCAGGGGGCAGGTGGCTACACCTTC	few	TRBJ1-2	TRBV29-1	11	TRBD1
CASSFQGGEQYF	TGTGCCAGCAGCTTCCAAGGAGGCGAGCAGTACTTC	.	TRBJ2-7	TRBV9	12	.
CASSLARDSYEQYF	TGTGCCAGCAGTTTGGCGCGGGACTCCTACGAGCAGTACTTC	many	TRBJ2-7	TRBV28	14	.
CASSYSSQPREAFF	TGTGCCAGCAGTTACTCGAGTCAACCCCGTGAAGCTTTCTTT	few	TRBJ1-1	TRBV6-6	14	.
CASSSGQVSYQPQHF	TGTGCCAGCAGCTCTGGGCAGGTGTCCTATCAGCCCCAGCATTTT	few	TRBJ1-5	TRBV7-9	15	.
CASSSRTGGLNEQFF	TGTGCCAGCAGCTCTCGGACAGGGGGCTTAAATGAGCAGTTCTTC	.	TRBJ2-1	TRBV7-3	15	TRBD1
CASSQVGDTQYF	TGTGCCAGCTCACAGGTAGGAGATACGCAGTATTTT	.	TRBJ2-3	TRBV18	12	.
CAIGPLDTIYF	TGTGCCATCGGACCGTTGGACACCATATATTTT	.	TRBJ1-3	TRBV2	11	.
CASSSGQPPTSNQPQHF	TGTGCCAGCAGTTCGGGACAGCCCCCAACTAGCAATCAGCCCCAGCATTTT	.	TRBJ1-5	TRBV28	17	TRBD1
CASSPGKPPLNTGELFF	TGTGCCAGCAGCCCGGGGAAACCGCCACTGAACACCGGGGAGCTGTTTTTT	.	TRBJ2-2	TRBV7-3	17	.
CATTGPPSIYNEQFF	TGTGCCACTACGGGCCCCCCTTCTATCTACAATGAGCAGTTCTTC	few	TRBJ2-1	TRBV28	15	.
CASSRTGARQPQHF	TGTGCCAGCAGTAGGACAGGGGCTCGCCAGCCCCAGCATTTT	once	TRBJ1-5	TRBV6-5	14	TRBD1
CASSQTSYEQYF	TGTGCCAGCAGCCAGACTAGCTACGAGCAGTACTTC	few	TRBJ2-7	TRBV7-2	12	.
CSAGQVSGELFF	TGCAGCGCGGGACAGGTTAGCGGGGAGCTGTTTTTT	few	TRBJ2-2	TRBV29-1	12	TRBD1
CASSEDVWERIEQYF	TGTGCCAGCAGTGAAGATGTTTGGGAGCGGATCGAGCAGTACTTC	.	TRBJ2-7	TRBV2	15	.
CASRLSASGGYTF	TGTGCCAGCAGACTATCCGCTTCCGGAGGCTACACCTTC	.	TRBJ1-2	TRBV6-5	13	.
CSGGQGNNEKLFF	TGCAGCGGGGGACAAGGCAATAATGAAAAACTGTTTTTT	.	TRBJ1-4	TRBV29-1	13	.
CASSPGTVYEQYF	TGTGCCAGCAGCCCCGGGACAGTGTACGAGCAGTACTTC	.	TRBJ2-7	TRBV7-9	13	TRBD1
CASKVSGANVLTF	TGTGCCAGCAAAGTCTCTGGGGCCAACGTCCTGACTTTC	few	TRBJ2-6	TRBV28	13	.
CASSFLAGANVLTF	TGTGCCAGCAGTTTCCTGGCCGGGGCCAACGTCCTGACTTTC	few	TRBJ2-6	TRBV27	14	.
CASRQNQETQYF	TGTGCCAGCAGACAGAACCAAGAGACCCAGTACTTC	few	TRBJ2-5	TRBV6-5	12	.
CASSRDSSTDTQYF	TGTGCCAGCAGTAGGGACAGTAGCACAGATACGCAGTATTTT	.	TRBJ2-3	TRBV11-1	14	TRBD1